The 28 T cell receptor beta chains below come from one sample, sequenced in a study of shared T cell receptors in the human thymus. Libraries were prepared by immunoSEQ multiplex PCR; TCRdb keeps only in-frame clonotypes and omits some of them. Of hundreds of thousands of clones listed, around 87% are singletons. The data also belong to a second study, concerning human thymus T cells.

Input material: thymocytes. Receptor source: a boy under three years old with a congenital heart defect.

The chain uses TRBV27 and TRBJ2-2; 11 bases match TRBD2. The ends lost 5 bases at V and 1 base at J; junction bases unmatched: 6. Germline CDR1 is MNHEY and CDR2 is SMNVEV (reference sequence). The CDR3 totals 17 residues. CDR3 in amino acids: CASSPTGLAGNTGELFF. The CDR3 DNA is TGTGCCAGCAGTCCGACCGGACTAGCGGGGAACACCGGGGAGCTGTTTTTT.

As DNA, the CDR3 is TGTGCCAGCAGCGTAGGAGGGCGCTCCTACGAGCAGTACTTC. Protein sequence: CASSVGGRSYEQYF. The chain recombines TRBV9 with TRBJ2-7, with TRBD2 as a possible D gene (5 bases). Per the germline V gene, CDR1 is SGDLS and CDR2 is YYNGEE. The V end was cut by 0 bases, the J end by 0 bases, with 7 bases between. The CDR3 is 14 residues long.

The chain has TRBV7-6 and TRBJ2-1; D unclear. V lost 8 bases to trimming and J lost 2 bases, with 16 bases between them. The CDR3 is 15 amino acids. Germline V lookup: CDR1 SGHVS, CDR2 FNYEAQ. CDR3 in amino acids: CASAAAGYPYNEQFF. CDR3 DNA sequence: TGTGCCAGCGCTGCAGCCGGGTACCCCTACAATGAGCAGTTCTTC. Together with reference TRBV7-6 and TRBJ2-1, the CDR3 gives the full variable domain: GAGVSQSPRYKVTKRGQDVALRCDPISGHVSLYWYRQALGQGPEFLTYFNYEAQQDKSGLPNDRFSAERPEGSISTLTIQRTEQRDSAMYRCASAAAGYPYNEQFFGPGTRLTVL.

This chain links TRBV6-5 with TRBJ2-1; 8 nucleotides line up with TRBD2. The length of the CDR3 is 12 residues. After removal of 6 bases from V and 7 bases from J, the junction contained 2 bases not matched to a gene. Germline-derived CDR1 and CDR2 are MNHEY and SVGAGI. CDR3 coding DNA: TGTGCCAGCAGGGGGACTAGAAATGAGCAGTTCTTC. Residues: CASRGTRNEQFF.

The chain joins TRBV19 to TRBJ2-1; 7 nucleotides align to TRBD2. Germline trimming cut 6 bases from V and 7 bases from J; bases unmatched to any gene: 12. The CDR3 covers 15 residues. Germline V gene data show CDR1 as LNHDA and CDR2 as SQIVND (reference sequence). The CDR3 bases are TGTGCCAGTAGCCGCGGGAGAGGAGTCGTTAATGAGCAGTTCTTC. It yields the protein CASSRGRGVVNEQFF.

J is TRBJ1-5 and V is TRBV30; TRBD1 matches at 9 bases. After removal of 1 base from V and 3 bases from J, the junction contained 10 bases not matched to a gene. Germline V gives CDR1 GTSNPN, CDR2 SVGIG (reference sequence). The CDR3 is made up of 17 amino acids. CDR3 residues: CAWSAQNRGQNNQPQHF. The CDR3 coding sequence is TGTGCCTGGAGTGCCCAAAACAGGGGGCAAAACAATCAGCCCCAGCATTTT.

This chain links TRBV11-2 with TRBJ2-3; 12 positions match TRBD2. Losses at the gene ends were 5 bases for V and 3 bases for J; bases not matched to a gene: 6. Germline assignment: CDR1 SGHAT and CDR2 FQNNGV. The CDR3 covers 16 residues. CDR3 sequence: CASSGRTSGKTDTQYF. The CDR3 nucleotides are TGTGCCAGCAGCGGGCGGACTAGCGGGAAGACAGATACGCAGTATTTT.

The CDR3 protein is CASSEPGFGSGNTIYF. The CDR3, as DNA: TGTGCCAGCAGCGAACCAGGGTTTGGCTCTGGAAACACCATATATTTT. This sequence joins TRBV5-6 and TRBJ1-3, with D maybe TRBD1 (5 bases). V shed 4 bases and J shed 0 bases, with 14 bases lying between them. The CDR3 has 16 amino acids. Germline V gene lookup returns CDR1 SGHDT and CDR2 YYEEEE.

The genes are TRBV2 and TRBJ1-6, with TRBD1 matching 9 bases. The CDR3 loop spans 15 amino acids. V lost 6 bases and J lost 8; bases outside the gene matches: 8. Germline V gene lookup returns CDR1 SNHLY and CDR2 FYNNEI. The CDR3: CASSGVGQGYSPLHF. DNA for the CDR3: TGTGCCAGCAGCGGAGTGGGACAGGGATATTCACCCCTCCACTTT.

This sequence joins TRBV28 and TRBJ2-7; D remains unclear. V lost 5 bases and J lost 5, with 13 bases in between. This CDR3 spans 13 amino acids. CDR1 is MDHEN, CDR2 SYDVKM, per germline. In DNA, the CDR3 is TGTGCCAGCAGTATCAGACACTGGGACGAGCAGTACTTC. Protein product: CASSIRHWDEQYF. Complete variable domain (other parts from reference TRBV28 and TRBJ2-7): DVKVTQSSRYLVKRTGEKVFLECVQDMDHENMFWYRQDPGLGLRLIYFSYDVKMKEKGDIPEGYSVSREKKERFSLILESASTNQTSMYLCASSIRHWDEQYFGPGTRLTVT.

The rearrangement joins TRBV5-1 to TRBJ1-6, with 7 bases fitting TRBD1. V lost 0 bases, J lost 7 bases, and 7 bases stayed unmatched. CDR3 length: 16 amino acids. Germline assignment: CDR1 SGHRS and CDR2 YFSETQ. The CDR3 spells CASSLAKGQDNSPLHF. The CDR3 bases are TGCGCCAGCAGCTTGGCCAAAGGACAGGACAATTCACCCCTCCACTTT.

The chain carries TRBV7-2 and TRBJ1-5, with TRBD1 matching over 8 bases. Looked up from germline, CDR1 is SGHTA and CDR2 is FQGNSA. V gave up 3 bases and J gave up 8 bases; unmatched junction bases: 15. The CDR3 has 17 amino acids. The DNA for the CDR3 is TGTGCCAGCAGCTTTTCAGACAGGGGTCCTTCGGGGGAGCCCCAGCATTTT. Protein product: CASSFSDRGPSGEPQHF.

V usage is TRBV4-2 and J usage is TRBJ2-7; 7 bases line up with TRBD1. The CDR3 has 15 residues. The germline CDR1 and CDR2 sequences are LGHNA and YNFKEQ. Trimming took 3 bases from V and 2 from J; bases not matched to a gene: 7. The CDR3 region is CASSQTGLLTYEQYF. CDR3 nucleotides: TGTGCCAGCAGCCAGACAGGGTTGTTAACCTACGAGCAGTACTTC.

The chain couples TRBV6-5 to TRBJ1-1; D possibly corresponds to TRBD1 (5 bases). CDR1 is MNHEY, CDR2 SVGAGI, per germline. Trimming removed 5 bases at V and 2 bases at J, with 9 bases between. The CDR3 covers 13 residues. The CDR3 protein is CASSLRVNTEAFF. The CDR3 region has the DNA TGTGCCAGCAGTCTCAGGGTAAACACTGAAGCTTTCTTT.

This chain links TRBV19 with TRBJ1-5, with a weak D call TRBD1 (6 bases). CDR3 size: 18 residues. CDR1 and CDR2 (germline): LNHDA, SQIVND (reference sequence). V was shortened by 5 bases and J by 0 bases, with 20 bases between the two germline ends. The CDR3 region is CASSPLRGRGHSNQPQHF. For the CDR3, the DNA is TGTGCCAGTAGTCCCCTACGAGGGAGGGGACATAGCAATCAGCCCCAGCATTTT.

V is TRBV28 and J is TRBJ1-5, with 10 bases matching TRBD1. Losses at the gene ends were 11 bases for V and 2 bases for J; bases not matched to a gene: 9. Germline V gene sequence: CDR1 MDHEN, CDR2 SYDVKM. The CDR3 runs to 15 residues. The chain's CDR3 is CAHGTGEGRNQPQHF. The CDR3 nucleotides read TGTGCCCACGGGACAGGGGAAGGACGCAATCAGCCCCAGCATTTT.

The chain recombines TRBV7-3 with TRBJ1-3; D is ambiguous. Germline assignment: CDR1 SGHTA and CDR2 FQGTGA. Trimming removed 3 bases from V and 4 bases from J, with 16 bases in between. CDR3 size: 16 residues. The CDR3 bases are TGTGCCAGCAGCTTTGGTGACGGAAACAGCGGAAACACCATATATTTT. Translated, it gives CASSFGDGNSGNTIYF.

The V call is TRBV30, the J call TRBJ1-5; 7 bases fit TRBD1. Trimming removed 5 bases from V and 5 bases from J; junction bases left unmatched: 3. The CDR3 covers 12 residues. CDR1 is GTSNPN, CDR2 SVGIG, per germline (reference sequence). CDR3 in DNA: TGTGCCTGGCAGCAGGGGGATCAGCCCCAGCATTTT. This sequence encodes CAWQQGDQPQHF.

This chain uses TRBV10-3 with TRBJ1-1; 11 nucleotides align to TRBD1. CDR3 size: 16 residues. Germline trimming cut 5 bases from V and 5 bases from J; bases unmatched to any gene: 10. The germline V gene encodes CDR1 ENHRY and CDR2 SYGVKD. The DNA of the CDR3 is TGTGCCATCAGTACTTTAGGGGGGACAGGGGGGACTGAAGCTTTCTTT. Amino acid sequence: CAISTLGGTGGTEAFF.

The CDR3 reads CASSLNPNTGNYGYTF. The CDR3 nucleotides read TGTGCCAGCAGCCTAAACCCCAACACAGGGAACTATGGCTACACCTTC. J is TRBJ1-2 and V is TRBV5-4, with D possibly matching TRBD1 (6 bases). CDR3 length equals 16 residues. Germline V lookup: CDR1 SGHNT, CDR2 YYREEE (reference sequence). Between the trimmed V and J ends, which lost 4 bases and 2 bases, there was a span of 18 bases.

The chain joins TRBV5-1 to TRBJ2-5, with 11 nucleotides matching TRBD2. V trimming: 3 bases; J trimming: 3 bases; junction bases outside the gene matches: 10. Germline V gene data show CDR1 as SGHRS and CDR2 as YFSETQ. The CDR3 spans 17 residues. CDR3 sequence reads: CASSSPTILAGEETQYF. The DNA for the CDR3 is TGCGCCAGCAGCTCCCCAACCATACTAGCGGGGGAAGAGACCCAGTACTTC.

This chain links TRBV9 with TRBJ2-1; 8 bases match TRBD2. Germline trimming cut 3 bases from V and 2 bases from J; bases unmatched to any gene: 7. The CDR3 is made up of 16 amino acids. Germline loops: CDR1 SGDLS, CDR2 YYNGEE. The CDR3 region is CASSERGTSTYNEQFF. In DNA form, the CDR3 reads TGTGCCAGCAGCGAGAGGGGGACTAGTACCTACAATGAGCAGTTCTTC.

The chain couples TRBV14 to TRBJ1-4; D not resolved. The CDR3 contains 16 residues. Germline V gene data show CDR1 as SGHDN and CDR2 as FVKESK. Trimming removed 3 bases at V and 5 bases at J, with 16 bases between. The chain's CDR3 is CASSHDGDNPNEKLFF. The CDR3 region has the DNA TGTGCCAGCAGCCATGATGGTGACAACCCCAATGAAAAACTGTTTTTT.

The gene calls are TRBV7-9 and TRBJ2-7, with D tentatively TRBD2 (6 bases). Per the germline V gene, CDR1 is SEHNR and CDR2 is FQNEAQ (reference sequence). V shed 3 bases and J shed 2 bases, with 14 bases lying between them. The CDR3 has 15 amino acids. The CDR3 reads CASSFVGTGPYEQYF. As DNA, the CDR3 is TGTGCCAGCAGCTTCGTCGGGACTGGTCCCTACGAGCAGTACTTC.

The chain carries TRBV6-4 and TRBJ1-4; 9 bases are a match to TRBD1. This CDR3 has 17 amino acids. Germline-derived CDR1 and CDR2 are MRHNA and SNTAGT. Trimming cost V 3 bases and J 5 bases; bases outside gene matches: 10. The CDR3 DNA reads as TGTGCCAGCAGTGAGACAGGGGGGGATTTGGGGAATGAAAAACTGTTTTTT. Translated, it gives CASSETGGDLGNEKLFF.

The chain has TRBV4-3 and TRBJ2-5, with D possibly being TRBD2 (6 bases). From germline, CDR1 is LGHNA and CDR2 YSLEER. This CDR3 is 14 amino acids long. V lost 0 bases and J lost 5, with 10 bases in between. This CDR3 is CASSQDCGKETQYF. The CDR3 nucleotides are TGCGCCAGCAGCCAAGACTGCGGGAAGGAGACCCAGTACTTC.

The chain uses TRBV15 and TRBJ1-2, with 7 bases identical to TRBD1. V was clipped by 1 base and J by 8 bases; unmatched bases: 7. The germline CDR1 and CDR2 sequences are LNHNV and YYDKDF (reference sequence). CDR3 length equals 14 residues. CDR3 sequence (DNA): TGTGCCACCAGCAGAGTGGCAGGGGGACAGGGCTACACCTTC. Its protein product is CATSRVAGGQGYTF.

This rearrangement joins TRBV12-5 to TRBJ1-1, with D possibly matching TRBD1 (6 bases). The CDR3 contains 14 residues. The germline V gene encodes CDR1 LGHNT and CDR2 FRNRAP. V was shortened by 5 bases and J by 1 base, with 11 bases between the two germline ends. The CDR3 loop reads CASGPPGQNTEAFF. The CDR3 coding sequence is TGTGCTAGTGGTCCGCCGGGACAGAACACTGAAGCTTTCTTT.